The source of this TCR beta chain is a study of blood T cell repertoires in COVID-19. For the study at large: Spain, Italy and the United States supplied samples that represented acute and convalescent COVID-19. Sources were T cells, B-cell-depleted T cells, or PBMCs; the material itself was cDNA or gDNA.

Those enrolled, adults aged roughly 18 to 90 years, came from 20 to 25 US areas. Clinical history reported by participants formed the basis on which cohorts were assigned. Profiled with immunoSEQ multiplex PCR; TCRdb holds only in-frame clones, not every one. The repertoire holds some 500,000 clones, with more than 75% as singletons. Input material: PBMCs or T cells enriched from blood (not recorded which). This TCR derives from a woman between 40 and 55 years old who had recovered from COVID-19.

CDR3 sequence (DNA): TGTGCCAGCAGCTTAGCGGGGCCCTCCTACGAGCAGTACTTC. It is translated as CASSLAGPSYEQYF. V and J are TRBV7-2 and TRBJ2-7; D is possibly TRBD1 (5 bases). From germline, CDR1 is SGHTA and CDR2 FQGNSA. This CDR3 is built from 14 residues. The germline V and J ends were trimmed by 0 bases and 0 bases, with 6 bases remaining between them.